These 4 T cell receptor beta chains were all obtained from the same sample, sequenced in a study of tumor and adjacent non-tumor tissue in lung cancer (dated by TCRdb to the late 2010s). Bulk unsorted tissue served as the source for RNA extraction, and RNA quality was assessed using a NanoDrop ND-1000 and an Agilent 2100. Library preparation used multiplex PCR. For sequencing, an Illumina HiSeq 2500 was employed. TCRbeta libraries were constructed through three rounds of nested PCR with primers (Table S4) according to protocols modified from ARM-PCR. TCRdb reanalyzed the raw reads on its own, using fastp at Q25 for trimming and MiXCR for clone calling, and kept in-frame beta chains. Every entry covers one CDR3 protein and lists the most common genes and DNA from its rows. The sample yields about 200,000 distinct CDR3 sequences; roughly 70% were counted once. The ten largest clonotypes hold almost 25% of the sample.

Sequencing used lung tumor tissue. The receptors come from a man in his 60s with non-small cell lung cancer.

A note on this clonotype: This CDR3 is missing its conserved last phenylalanine or tryptophan, likely due to a read error. The chain joins TRBV12-3 or TRBV12-4 to TRBJ1-5, with a weak D call TRBD1 (5 bases). The CDR3 sequence is 13 residues long. The chain's CDR3 is CASGFSGGQPQHY. In DNA form, the CDR3 reads TGTGCCAGCGGTTTTTCGGGGGGTCAGCCCCAGCATTAT.

Of note for this clonotype: One base away lies a much larger clone, so this may be a sequencing read error. The CDR3 does not close with the conserved phenylalanine or tryptophan, likely indicating a read error. This rearrangement joins TRBV20-1 to TRBJ2-3, with a possible D match to TRBD2 (5 bases). Deletions cut 2 bases from V and 4 bases from J, with 10 bases between. This CDR3 has 13 residues. The germline V gene has CDR1 DFQATT and CDR2 SNEGSKA (reference sequence). DNA for the CDR3: TGCAGTGCTAGACGGGCTAGCCCAGATACGCAGTATCTT. This codes for CSARRASPDTQYL.

This clonotype was picked up one time. The gene calls are TRBV29-1 and TRBJ2-2; tentative D call: TRBD1 (7 bases). Trimming stripped 3 bases from V and 4 bases from J, with 12 bases between. The CDR3 is 14 amino acids. Germline-derived CDR1 and CDR2 are SQVTM and ANQGSEA. The chain's CDR3 is CSVDGQGGTGELFF. The CDR3 bases are TGCAGCGTTGATGGGCAGGGGGGCACCGGGGAGCTGTTTTTT.

A few counts support this clonotype. One junction end disagrees with the germline gene, perhaps due to a read error. The gene calls are TRBV4-2 and TRBJ2-6; a weak D match, TRBD1 (6 bases). CDR3 length equals 14 residues. Germline V gene sequence: CDR1 LGHNA, CDR2 YNFKEQ. The CDR3 DNA follows: TGTGCCAGTAGCCAGGGGATTGGGGCCAACGTCCTGACTTTC. Encoded protein: CASSQGIGANVLTF.